Listed here is a single T cell receptor beta chain. This could be a read error, since a much larger clone is one nucleotide away. This entry belongs to a study of T-cell reconstitution after alpha-beta-depleted transplantation in children. Trimming took off 1 base at V and 7 bases at J, with 11 bases between the two ends. The CDR3 consists of 13 residues. The germline gives CDR1 DFQATT, CDR2 SNEGSKA (reference sequence). TCRbeta library preparation incorporated unique molecular identifiers. MiXCR, applied by TCRdb to the PCR reads, yields one record per CDR3 protein. The sample includes 230,000 or so distinct CDR3 sequences, about 12% of them seen just once.

The chain employs TRBV20-1 and TRBJ1-5; D perhaps matches TRBD1 (5 bases). The receptor comes from a human donor who donated a stem cell graft to a child with acute lymphoblastic leukemia. The sequencing here drew on PBMCs from the stem cell graft donor, taken from the stem cell graft. CDR3 DNA sequence: TGCAGTGCTAGAGGACAGAGCTGGCAGCCCCAGCATTTT. Translation gives CSARGQSWQPQHF.